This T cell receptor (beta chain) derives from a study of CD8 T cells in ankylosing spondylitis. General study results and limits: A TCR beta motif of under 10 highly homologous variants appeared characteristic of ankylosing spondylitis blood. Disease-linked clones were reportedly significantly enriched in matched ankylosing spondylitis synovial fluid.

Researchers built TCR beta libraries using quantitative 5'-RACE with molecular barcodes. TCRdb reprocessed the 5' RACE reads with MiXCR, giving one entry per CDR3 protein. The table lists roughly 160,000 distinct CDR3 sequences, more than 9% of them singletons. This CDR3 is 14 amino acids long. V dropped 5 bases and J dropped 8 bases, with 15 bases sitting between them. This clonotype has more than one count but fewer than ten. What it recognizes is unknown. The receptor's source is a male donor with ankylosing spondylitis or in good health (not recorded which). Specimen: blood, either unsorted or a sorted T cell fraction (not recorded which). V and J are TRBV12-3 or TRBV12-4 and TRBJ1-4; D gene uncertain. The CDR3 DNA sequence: TGTGCCAGCAGTATCAGTGGAGAGGGAGAAAAACTGTTTTTT. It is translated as CASSISGEGEKLFF.